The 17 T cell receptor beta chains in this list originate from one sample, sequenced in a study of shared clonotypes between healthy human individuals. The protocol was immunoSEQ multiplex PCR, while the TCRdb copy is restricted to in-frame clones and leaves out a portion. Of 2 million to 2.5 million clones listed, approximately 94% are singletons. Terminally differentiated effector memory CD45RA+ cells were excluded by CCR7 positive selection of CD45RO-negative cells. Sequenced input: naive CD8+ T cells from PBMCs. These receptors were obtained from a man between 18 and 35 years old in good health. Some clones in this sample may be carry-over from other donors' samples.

CDR3 amino acids: CASSQDTGPGNTIYF. Here the CDR3 DNA reads TGCGCCAGCAGCCAAGATACCGGGCCTGGAAACACCATATATTTT. The rearrangement joins TRBV4-3 to TRBJ1-3; D is uncertain. This CDR3 spans 15 amino acids. Germline lookup yields CDR1 LGHNA and CDR2 YSLEER. Between the trimmed V and J ends, which lost 0 bases and 2 bases, there was a span of 8 bases.

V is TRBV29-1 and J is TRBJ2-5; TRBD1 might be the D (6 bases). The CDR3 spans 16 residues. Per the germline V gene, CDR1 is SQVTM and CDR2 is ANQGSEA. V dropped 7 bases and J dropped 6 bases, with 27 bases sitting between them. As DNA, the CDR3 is TGCAGCGCAGAAAAATATCCGGGACACAAAGATCAGACCCAGTACTTC. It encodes CSAEKYPGHKDQTQYF.

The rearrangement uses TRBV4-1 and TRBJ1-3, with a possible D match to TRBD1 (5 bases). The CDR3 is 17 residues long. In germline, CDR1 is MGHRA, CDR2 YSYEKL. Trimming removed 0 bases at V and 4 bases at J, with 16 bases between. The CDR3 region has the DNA TGCGCCAGCAGCCAAGATCGGGGCTATGAAGAAGGAAACACCATATATTTT. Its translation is CASSQDRGYEEGNTIYF.

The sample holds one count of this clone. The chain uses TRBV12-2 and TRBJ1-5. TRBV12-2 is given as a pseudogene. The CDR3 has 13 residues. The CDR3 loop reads CASPVFGNQPQHF. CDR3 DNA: TGTGCAAGTCCCGTATTTGGCAATCAGCCCCAGCATTTT.

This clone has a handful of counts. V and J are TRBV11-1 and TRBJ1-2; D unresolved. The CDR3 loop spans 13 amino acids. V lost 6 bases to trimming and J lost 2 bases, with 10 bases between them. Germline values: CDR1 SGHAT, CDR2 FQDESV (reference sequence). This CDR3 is CASSHRGNYGYTF. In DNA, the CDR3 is TGTGCCAGCAGTCATAGAGGAAACTATGGCTACACCTTC.

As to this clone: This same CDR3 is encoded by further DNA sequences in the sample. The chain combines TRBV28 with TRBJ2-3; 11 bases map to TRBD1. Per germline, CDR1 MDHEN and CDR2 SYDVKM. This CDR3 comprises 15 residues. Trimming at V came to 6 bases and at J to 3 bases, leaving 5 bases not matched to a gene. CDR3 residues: CASSLRDRGTDTQYF. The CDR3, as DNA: TGTGCCAGCAGCCTCCGGGACAGGGGGACAGATACGCAGTATTTT.

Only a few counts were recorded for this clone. CDR3 amino acids: CASRGANTKFF. The CDR3, as DNA: TGTGCCAGCAGAGGGGCAAATACGAAGTTCTTC. This chain connects TRBV25-1 to TRBJ2-1, with D perhaps matching TRBD1 (5 bases). Trimming shortened V by 6 bases and J by 14 bases, and 14 bases separated the two germline ends. The CDR3 contains 11 residues. The V gene's germline CDR1 is MGHDK and CDR2 SYGVNS.

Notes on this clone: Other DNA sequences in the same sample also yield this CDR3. The DNA of the CDR3 is TGTGCCAGCAGCCTACTAGCGGGAGGGACGGATACGCAGTATTTT. This translates into CASSLLAGGTDTQYF. This chain joins TRBV6-5 and TRBJ2-3, with 13 bases matching TRBD2. Trimming took 6 bases from V and 6 from J; bases not matched to a gene: 6. The V gene's germline CDR1 is MNHEY and CDR2 SVGAGI. CDR3 length equals 15 residues.

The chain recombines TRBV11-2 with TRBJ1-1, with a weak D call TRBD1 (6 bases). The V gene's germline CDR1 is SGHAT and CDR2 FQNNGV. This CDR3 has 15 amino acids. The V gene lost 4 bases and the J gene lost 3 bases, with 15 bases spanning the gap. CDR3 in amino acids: CASSYHGRGDTEAFF. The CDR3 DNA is TGTGCCAGCAGCTATCACGGCAGGGGAGACACTGAAGCTTTCTTT.

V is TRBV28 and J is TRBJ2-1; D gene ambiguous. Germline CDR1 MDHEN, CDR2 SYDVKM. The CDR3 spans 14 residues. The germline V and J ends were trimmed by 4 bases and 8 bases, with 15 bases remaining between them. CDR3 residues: CASSSRLSSDEQFF. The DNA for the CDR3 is TGTGCCAGCAGTTCCCGGTTGAGTTCGGATGAGCAGTTCTTC.

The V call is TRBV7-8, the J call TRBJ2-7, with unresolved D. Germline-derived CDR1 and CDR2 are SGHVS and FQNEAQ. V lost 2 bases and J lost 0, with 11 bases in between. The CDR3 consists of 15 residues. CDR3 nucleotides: TGTGCCAGCAGCTTACCCGGGCACCCCTCCTACGAGCAGTACTTC. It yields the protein CASSLPGHPSYEQYF. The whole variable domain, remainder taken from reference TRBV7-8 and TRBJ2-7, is GAGVSQSPRYKVAKRGQDVALRCDPISGHVSLFWYQQALGQGPEFLTYFQNEAQLDKSGLPSDRFFAERPEGSVSTLKIQRTQQEDSAVYLCASSLPGHPSYEQYFGPGTRLTVT.

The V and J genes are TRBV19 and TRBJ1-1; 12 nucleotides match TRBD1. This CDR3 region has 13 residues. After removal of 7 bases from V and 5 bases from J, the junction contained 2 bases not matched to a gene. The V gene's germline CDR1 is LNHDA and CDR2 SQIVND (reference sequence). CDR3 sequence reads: CASKGQGATEAFF. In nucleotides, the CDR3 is TGTGCCAGTAAGGGACAGGGGGCGACTGAAGCTTTCTTT.

CDR3 nucleotide sequence: TGTGCCAGCAGTTACTCGAACAGGCCGGTTAACACTGAAGCTTTCTTT. As protein: CASSYSNRPVNTEAFF. This chain joins TRBV6-5 and TRBJ1-1; a possible D gene is TRBD1 (5 bases). This CDR3 is built from 16 residues. Trimming took 0 bases from V and 2 from J, leaving 13 bases between them. The germline V gene encodes CDR1 MNHEY and CDR2 SVGAGI.

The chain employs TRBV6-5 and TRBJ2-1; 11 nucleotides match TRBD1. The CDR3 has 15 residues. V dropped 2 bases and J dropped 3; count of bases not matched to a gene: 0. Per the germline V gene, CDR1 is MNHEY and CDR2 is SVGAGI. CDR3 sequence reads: CASSYGTGGYNEQFF. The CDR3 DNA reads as TGTGCCAGCAGTTACGGGACAGGGGGCTACAATGAGCAGTTCTTC.

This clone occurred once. CDR3 bases: TGTGCCAGCAGCTTAGGCACTAGCGGGAGCAAGAACACCGGGGAGCTGTTTTTT. Residues: CASSLGTSGSKNTGELFF. This chain connects TRBV11-3 to TRBJ2-2; 11 positions match TRBD2. Germline V gives CDR1 SGHNT, CDR2 YENEEA. The CDR3 is 18 amino acids. The V and J ends lost 1 base and 1 base, in that order; junction bases with no gene match: 5. Full variable domain (rest looked up from reference TRBV11-3 and TRBJ2-2): EAGVVQSPRYKIIEKKQPVAFWCNPISGHNTLYWYLQNLGQGPELLIRYENEEAVDDSQLPKDRFSAERLKGVDSTLKIQPAELGDSAVYLCASSLGTSGSKNTGELFFGEGSRLTVL.

The CDR3 region has the DNA TGTGCCAGTAGTACCTGGGACAGGAACACTGAAGCTTTCTTT. Amino acid sequence: CASSTWDRNTEAFF. The chain combines TRBV19 with TRBJ1-1; 7 nucleotides align to TRBD1. There are 14 residues in the CDR3. V shed 4 bases and J 1 base; nucleotides not matched to a gene: 3. Germline V CDR1 and CDR2: LNHDA, SQIVND (reference sequence).

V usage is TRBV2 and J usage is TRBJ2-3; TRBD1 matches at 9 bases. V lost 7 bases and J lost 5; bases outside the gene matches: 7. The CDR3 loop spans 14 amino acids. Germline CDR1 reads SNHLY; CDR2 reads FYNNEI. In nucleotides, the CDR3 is TGTGCCAGCATAATACAGGGGGCAGGAGATACGCAGTATTTT. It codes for CASIIQGAGDTQYF. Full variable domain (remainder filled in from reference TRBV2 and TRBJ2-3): EPEVTQTPSHQVTQMGQEVILRCVPISNHLYFYWYRQILGQKVEFLVSFYNNEISEKSEIFDDQFSVERPDGSNFTLKIRSTKLEDSAMYFCASIIQGAGDTQYFGPGTRLTVL.